This TCR beta chain emerged from a study of neurological immune-mediated disorders. Synthesis of cDNA was performed by 5'RACE using 10-nucleotide random UMIs. Each CDR3 protein is one row after TCRdb ran MiXCR on the 5' RACE reads. The repertoire holds about 49,000 distinct CDR3 sequences, with roughly 8.4% as singletons. The time point denotes: longitudinal time-point 3. This clonotype was recorded many times. The receptor's source is a woman between 40 and 55 years old in good health. Sequencing was carried out using PBMCs.

The CDR3 loop is CASSRSGNEQFF. The DNA for the CDR3 is TGCGCCAGCAGCAGGAGCGGGAATGAGCAGTTCTTC. The V call is TRBV5-1, the J call TRBJ2-1; D is possibly TRBD2 (6 bases). The CDR3 is made up of 12 amino acids. Trimming shortened V by 4 bases and J by 7 bases, and 9 bases separated the two germline ends. Germline CDR1 SGHRS, CDR2 YFSETQ.